This T cell receptor beta chain was identified during a study of CD8 T cells in Susac syndrome. Study-level findings and limits: Only a relatively small number of individuals were included in the TCR sequencing and HLA analysis. Susac CD8+ cells expanded clonally the most in TEMRA cells and in active patients.

About this clonotype: Antigen: not known.

After extraction with the RNeasy kit, 0.5 to 1 ug of the RNA was reverse transcribed using random hexamers. TCR beta CDR3 was amplified by immunoSEQ multiplex PCR. This amplification extended across 54 Vbeta and 13 Jbeta segments. TCRdb passed the immunoSEQ multiplex PCR reads through MiXCR, listing each CDR3 protein once. Of 85,000 to 120,000 distinct CDR3 sequences listed, roughly 95% are singletons. Sequencing of TCR beta was performed on blood CD8+ T cells and on blood CD4+ T cells. Input material: CD8+ T cells from PBMCs. The origin of this receptor is a human donor with Susac syndrome.

This chain's CDR3 is CASSPGGVDEQYF. The CDR3, as DNA: TGTGCCAGCAGTCCCGGGGGGGTCGACGAGCAGTACTTC. The rearrangement joins TRBV9 to TRBJ2-7; 8 bases map to TRBD2. Per the germline V gene, CDR1 is SGDLS and CDR2 is YYNGEE. The length of the CDR3 is 13 residues. Unmatched junction bases numbered 6, after V lost 5 bases and J lost 5 bases.